The TCR beta chain described here comes from a study of cytomegalovirus exposure and HLA in healthy donors. As for the study in general: Earlier, 110 million or so unique TCR beta sequences were recovered from around 200 million T cells by an analysis. Genotyping showed roughly 86% of about 370 donors falling in the Caucasian-associated ancestry cluster. Findings and caveats of the study: A later analysis linked a missense variant in DCLRE1C to the trimming of TCR beta V and J genes. Per a prior analysis, the majority of TCR beta V segments were productive roughly 87% or roughly 30% of the time.

Points on this clone: Its antigen is not identified.

13 Jbeta primers and 60 Vbeta primers were used for the PCR. Assay used: immunoSEQ multiplex PCR; TCRdb lists only in-frame clones, some missing. Altogether roughly 120,000 clones are present, less than 90% being singletons, with the ten largest covering over 0.2%. The V gene end was trimmed by 5 bases and the J gene end by 4 bases; junction bases not matched to a gene: 10. The CDR3 runs 16 residues. Germline values: CDR1 SGHDN, CDR2 FVKESK. The chain employs TRBV14 and TRBJ2-1; 8 bases match TRBD1. Sequencing was carried out using PBMCs. This clonotype was obtained from a man between 45 and 60 years old in good health and CMV-seronegative. CDR3 residues: CASSSTGTGGYNEQFF. The DNA for the CDR3 is TGTGCCAGCAGCTCAACCGGAACAGGGGGGTACAATGAGCAGTTCTTC.